Listed below are T cell receptor beta chains from one sample, sequenced in a study of blood T cell repertoires in COVID-19. The protocol was immunoSEQ multiplex PCR, while the TCRdb copy is restricted to in-frame clones and leaves out a portion. The repertoire includes approximately 180,000 clones, around 80% of them detected once, and almost 8.5% sits in the top ten. The sequencing input was peripheral blood. The source of these receptors is a woman in her sixties or seventies with acute or convalescent COVID-19. Each CDR3 is given with its conserved first and last residue. The D gene is left open where the match is weak. Part of the rows lack a size; the others show once, few, many or a class for expanded clones.

j_gene: TRBJ2-1; abundance: -; d_gene: TRBD1; v_gene: TRBV19; CDR3nt: TGTGCCAGTAGACGTAACCCCGGGACAGCCTACAATGAGCAGTTCTTC; CDR3aa: CASRRNPGTAYNEQFF
j_gene: TRBJ2-1; abundance: -; d_gene: TRBD2; v_gene: TRBV5-4; CDR3nt: TGTGCCAGCAGCCCCGGGGGGAGCTCCTACAATGAGCAGTTCTTC; CDR3aa: CASSPGGSSYNEQFF
j_gene: TRBJ1-1; abundance: -; d_gene: -; v_gene: TRBV7-3; CDR3nt: TGTGCCAGCAGCTTACATGGTGGGGCAGACACTGAAGCTTTCTTT; CDR3aa: CASSLHGGADTEAFF
j_gene: TRBJ2-1; abundance: -; d_gene: TRBD2; v_gene: TRBV5-1; CDR3nt: TGCGCCAGCGCCCCGGTCGGGGGGGGGCTCGCACGGCAGTTCTTC; CDR3aa: CASAPVGGGLARQFF
j_gene: TRBJ2-7; abundance: -; d_gene: -; v_gene: TRBV28; CDR3nt: TGTGCCAGCAGTTTCGGGGACACCTATAACCTTTACGAGCAGTACTTC; CDR3aa: CASSFGDTYNLYEQYF
j_gene: TRBJ2-6; abundance: -; d_gene: TRBD1; v_gene: TRBV28; CDR3nt: TGTGCCGGGGGACAGTCAGGAAACTCTGGGGCCAACGTCCTGACTTTC; CDR3aa: CAGGQSGNSGANVLTF
j_gene: TRBJ1-2; abundance: -; d_gene: TRBD1; v_gene: TRBV7-8; CDR3nt: TGTGCCAGCAGCACCCGGGACAGGGTTGACTATGGCTACACCTTC; CDR3aa: CASSTRDRVDYGYTF
j_gene: TRBJ1-4; abundance: -; d_gene: TRBD1; v_gene: TRBV6-2/TRBV6-3; CDR3nt: TGTGCCAGCAGTTCCATCGGGACAGGTTACAATGAAAAACTGTTTTTT; CDR3aa: CASSSIGTGYNEKLFF
j_gene: TRBJ1-4; abundance: few; d_gene: TRBD1; v_gene: TRBV5-6; CDR3nt: TGTGCCAGCAACGCCGGGACAGTCGTCGAAAAACTGTTTTTT; CDR3aa: CASNAGTVVEKLFF
j_gene: TRBJ1-5; abundance: few; d_gene: -; v_gene: TRBV2; CDR3nt: TGTGCCTCCCACAGGGAAAGGGATCAGCCCCAGCATTTT; CDR3aa: CASHRERDQPQHF
j_gene: TRBJ2-2; abundance: -; d_gene: TRBD1; v_gene: TRBV4-1; CDR3nt: TGCGCCAGCAGCCAAGGGGACAGGGGACGTAGCGGGGAGCTGTTTTTT; CDR3aa: CASSQGDRGRSGELFF
j_gene: TRBJ2-4; abundance: -; d_gene: -; v_gene: TRBV6-2/TRBV6-3; CDR3nt: TGTGCCAGCAGTTACGTGGACAGTACGAACATTCAGTACTTC; CDR3aa: CASSYVDSTNIQYF
j_gene: TRBJ1-5; abundance: few; d_gene: -; v_gene: TRBV19; CDR3nt: TGTGCCAGTAGTATCCTGGAGGTTCAACAGCCCCAGCATTTT; CDR3aa: CASSILEVQQPQHF
j_gene: TRBJ2-3; abundance: -; d_gene: TRBD2; v_gene: TRBV5-5; CDR3nt: TGTGCCAGCAGCTCGGGACTAGCGGGGGCCACAGATACGCAGTATTTT; CDR3aa: CASSSGLAGATDTQYF
j_gene: TRBJ2-4; abundance: -; d_gene: TRBD1; v_gene: TRBV15; CDR3nt: TGTGCCACCAGCAGTAAAGGCCAGGGGGATTTAGCCAAAAACATTCAGTACTTC; CDR3aa: CATSSKGQGDLAKNIQYF
j_gene: TRBJ1-2; abundance: -; d_gene: -; v_gene: TRBV28; CDR3nt: TGTGCCAGCAGTTTGTCTGGGGCCAACCCCTTTAGCTACACCTTC; CDR3aa: CASSLSGANPFSYTF
j_gene: TRBJ1-4; abundance: -; d_gene: -; v_gene: TRBV9; CDR3nt: TGTGCCAGCAGCCCTCGACAGATATCAACTAATGAAAAACTGTTTTTT; CDR3aa: CASSPRQISTNEKLFF
j_gene: TRBJ2-1; abundance: -; d_gene: TRBD2; v_gene: TRBV5-4; CDR3nt: TGTGCCAGCAGCTTAGCGGGGGCCTACAATGAGCAGTTCTTC; CDR3aa: CASSLAGAYNEQFF
j_gene: TRBJ2-5; abundance: once; d_gene: TRBD1; v_gene: TRBV4-3; CDR3nt: TGCGCCAGCAGCCAAGGGACAGGACCCGAGACCCAGTACTTC; CDR3aa: CASSQGTGPETQYF
j_gene: TRBJ1-2; abundance: -; d_gene: -; v_gene: TRBV7-3; CDR3nt: TGTGCCAGCAGCAAAGCAGGGGTGAAGGGCTATGGCTACACCTTC; CDR3aa: CASSKAGVKGYGYTF
j_gene: TRBJ1-2; abundance: -; d_gene: TRBD1; v_gene: TRBV19; CDR3nt: TGTGCCAGTAGTGTCTGGACAGGGAGTGGCAGCTATGGCTACACCTTC; CDR3aa: CASSVWTGSGSYGYTF
j_gene: TRBJ2-1; abundance: -; d_gene: -; v_gene: TRBV7-2; CDR3nt: TGTGCCAGCAGCTCGAGGGCTATCTTGCGGAACTCCTACAATGAGCAGTTCTTC; CDR3aa: CASSSRAILRNSYNEQFF
j_gene: TRBJ2-1; abundance: -; d_gene: -; v_gene: TRBV7-9; CDR3nt: TGTGCCAGCAGCTCCCGAGGGCCCCGAGATGAGCAGTTCTTC; CDR3aa: CASSSRGPRDEQFF
j_gene: TRBJ2-3; abundance: -; d_gene: TRBD2; v_gene: TRBV11-2; CDR3nt: TGTGCCAGCAGCTTCCGTAGCGGGAGAGGCACAGATACGCAGTATTTT; CDR3aa: CASSFRSGRGTDTQYF
j_gene: TRBJ1-5; abundance: -; d_gene: TRBD1; v_gene: TRBV7-9; CDR3nt: TGTGCCAGCAGCTTAGGACAGGGTCAGCCCCAGCATTTT; CDR3aa: CASSLGQGQPQHF
j_gene: TRBJ2-3; abundance: -; d_gene: TRBD2; v_gene: TRBV11-3; CDR3nt: TGTGCCAGCAGCTTAGATACCCCGGGACTAGTTTTCACAGATACGCAGTATTTT; CDR3aa: CASSLDTPGLVFTDTQYF
j_gene: TRBJ2-7; abundance: -; d_gene: TRBD2; v_gene: TRBV3-1/TRBV3-2; CDR3nt: TGTGCCAGCAGTCCATATAATCCGAGCGGGAGGGTTACCGTGCTCGAGCAGTACTTC; CDR3aa: CASSPYNPSGRVTVLEQYF
j_gene: TRBJ1-1; abundance: few; d_gene: -; v_gene: TRBV9; CDR3nt: TGTGCCAGCAGCGCCCGGGGTGTGAACACTGAAGCTTTCTTT; CDR3aa: CASSARGVNTEAFF
j_gene: TRBJ1-5; abundance: -; d_gene: -; v_gene: TRBV7-6; CDR3nt: TGTGCCAGCAGCTTAGGAGCCACTGGCAATCAGCCCCAGCATTTT; CDR3aa: CASSLGATGNQPQHF
j_gene: TRBJ1-3; abundance: -; d_gene: TRBD1; v_gene: TRBV19; CDR3nt: TGTGCCAGTACGGAGCAGGGGGCTTTCACTGGAAACACCATATATTTT; CDR3aa: CASTEQGAFTGNTIYF
j_gene: TRBJ1-6; abundance: few; d_gene: -; v_gene: TRBV14; CDR3nt: TGTGCCAGCAGCCGAGACAATAATTCACCCCTCCACTTT; CDR3aa: CASSRDNNSPLHF
j_gene: TRBJ2-3; abundance: -; d_gene: -; v_gene: TRBV19; CDR3nt: TGTGCCAGTAGTACCCGAGTCACGCGGCCAGATACGCAGTATTTT; CDR3aa: CASSTRVTRPDTQYF
j_gene: TRBJ2-1; abundance: -; d_gene: TRBD2; v_gene: TRBV7-8; CDR3nt: TGTGCCAGCAGCTTAGGCGGACTAGCGGGAGACGTTGAGCAGTTCTTC; CDR3aa: CASSLGGLAGDVEQFF
j_gene: TRBJ2-5; abundance: -; d_gene: TRBD2; v_gene: TRBV14; CDR3nt: TGTGCCAGCAGCCAAGTACTAGCGGGGGGCGAAACCCAGTACTTC; CDR3aa: CASSQVLAGGETQYF
j_gene: TRBJ2-7; abundance: -; d_gene: -; v_gene: TRBV10-3; CDR3nt: TGTGCCATCAGTGAGGGCAGGGTCTACGAGCAGTACTTC; CDR3aa: CAISEGRVYEQYF
j_gene: TRBJ1-2; abundance: -; d_gene: -; v_gene: TRBV4-3; CDR3nt: TGCGCCAGCAGCCAAGACAGCTATGGCTACACCTTC; CDR3aa: CASSQDSYGYTF
j_gene: TRBJ1-1; abundance: -; d_gene: -; v_gene: TRBV6-5; CDR3nt: TGTGCCAGCAGCTTTTCCGCGGAAGCTTTCTTT; CDR3aa: CASSFSAEAFF
j_gene: TRBJ1-5; abundance: -; d_gene: TRBD1; v_gene: TRBV4-3; CDR3nt: TGCGCCAGCAGCCAAGCCGCCCTAGGACAGGGGACGCAGCCCCAGCATTTT; CDR3aa: CASSQAALGQGTQPQHF
j_gene: TRBJ1-4; abundance: once; d_gene: TRBD1; v_gene: TRBV19; CDR3nt: TGTGCCACCCAAGTACAGGGGGCGCGTGAAAAACTGTTTTTT; CDR3aa: CATQVQGAREKLFF
j_gene: TRBJ1-6; abundance: -; d_gene: -; v_gene: TRBV9; CDR3nt: TGTGCCAGCAGTGGGGACATCGGATCACCCCTCCACTTT; CDR3aa: CASSGDIGSPLHF
j_gene: TRBJ1-1; abundance: -; d_gene: -; v_gene: TRBV10-3; CDR3nt: TGTGCCATTAACAGGGAACAGAACACTGAAGCTTTCTTT; CDR3aa: CAINREQNTEAFF
j_gene: TRBJ2-1; abundance: -; d_gene: TRBD2; v_gene: TRBV5-4; CDR3nt: TGTGCCAGCAGGCTAGCGGAAAATGAGCAGTTCTTC; CDR3aa: CASRLAENEQFF
j_gene: TRBJ1-1; abundance: once; d_gene: -; v_gene: TRBV12-3/TRBV12-4; CDR3nt: TGTGCCAGCAGTTTGGGACAGAACACTGAAGCTTTCTTT; CDR3aa: CASSLGQNTEAFF
j_gene: TRBJ2-2; abundance: -; d_gene: TRBD2; v_gene: TRBV6-2/TRBV6-3; CDR3nt: TGTGCCAGCAGTTACTCGAGCGGGGGGGTCGACACCGGGGAGCTGTTTTTT; CDR3aa: CASSYSSGGVDTGELFF
j_gene: TRBJ2-2; abundance: -; d_gene: TRBD1; v_gene: TRBV3-1/TRBV3-2; CDR3nt: TGTGCCAGCAGCGAAGGACAGGACACCGGGGAGCTGTTTTTT; CDR3aa: CASSEGQDTGELFF
j_gene: TRBJ2-3; abundance: -; d_gene: -; v_gene: TRBV28; CDR3nt: TGTGCCAGCAGTTTTGGGGGTCAGGGGTCGGATACGCAGTATTTT; CDR3aa: CASSFGGQGSDTQYF
j_gene: TRBJ2-1; abundance: -; d_gene: TRBD1; v_gene: TRBV11-2; CDR3nt: TGTGCCAGCAGCTTTGACAGGGGAGAGCAGTTCTTC; CDR3aa: CASSFDRGEQFF
j_gene: TRBJ2-4; abundance: -; d_gene: TRBD1; v_gene: TRBV5-1; CDR3nt: TGCGCCAGCAGCATAGGACAGGGGCCTAGGGTAAACATTCAGTACTTC; CDR3aa: CASSIGQGPRVNIQYF
j_gene: TRBJ1-2; abundance: -; d_gene: TRBD1; v_gene: TRBV28; CDR3nt: TGTGCCAGCAGTTTGCCCGGACAGGGAAGTTATGGCTACACCTTC; CDR3aa: CASSLPGQGSYGYTF
j_gene: TRBJ2-7; abundance: -; d_gene: TRBD2; v_gene: TRBV9; CDR3nt: TGTGCCAGCAGCGTAGGACTAGCGGGGGGCGAGAACGAGCAGTACTTC; CDR3aa: CASSVGLAGGENEQYF
j_gene: TRBJ1-1; abundance: -; d_gene: TRBD1; v_gene: TRBV7-9; CDR3nt: TGTGCCAGCAGTATCAGGGGGATGACTGAAGCTTTCTTT; CDR3aa: CASSIRGMTEAFF
j_gene: TRBJ2-1; abundance: -; d_gene: TRBD2; v_gene: TRBV27; CDR3nt: TGTGCCAGCAGTTACCTAGCGGGGGACTACAATGAGCAGTTCTTC; CDR3aa: CASSYLAGDYNEQFF
j_gene: TRBJ1-2; abundance: -; d_gene: -; v_gene: TRBV28; CDR3nt: TGTGCCAGCTCAAACCCCGGGGGTTTTAAGGGCTACACCTTC; CDR3aa: CASSNPGGFKGYTF